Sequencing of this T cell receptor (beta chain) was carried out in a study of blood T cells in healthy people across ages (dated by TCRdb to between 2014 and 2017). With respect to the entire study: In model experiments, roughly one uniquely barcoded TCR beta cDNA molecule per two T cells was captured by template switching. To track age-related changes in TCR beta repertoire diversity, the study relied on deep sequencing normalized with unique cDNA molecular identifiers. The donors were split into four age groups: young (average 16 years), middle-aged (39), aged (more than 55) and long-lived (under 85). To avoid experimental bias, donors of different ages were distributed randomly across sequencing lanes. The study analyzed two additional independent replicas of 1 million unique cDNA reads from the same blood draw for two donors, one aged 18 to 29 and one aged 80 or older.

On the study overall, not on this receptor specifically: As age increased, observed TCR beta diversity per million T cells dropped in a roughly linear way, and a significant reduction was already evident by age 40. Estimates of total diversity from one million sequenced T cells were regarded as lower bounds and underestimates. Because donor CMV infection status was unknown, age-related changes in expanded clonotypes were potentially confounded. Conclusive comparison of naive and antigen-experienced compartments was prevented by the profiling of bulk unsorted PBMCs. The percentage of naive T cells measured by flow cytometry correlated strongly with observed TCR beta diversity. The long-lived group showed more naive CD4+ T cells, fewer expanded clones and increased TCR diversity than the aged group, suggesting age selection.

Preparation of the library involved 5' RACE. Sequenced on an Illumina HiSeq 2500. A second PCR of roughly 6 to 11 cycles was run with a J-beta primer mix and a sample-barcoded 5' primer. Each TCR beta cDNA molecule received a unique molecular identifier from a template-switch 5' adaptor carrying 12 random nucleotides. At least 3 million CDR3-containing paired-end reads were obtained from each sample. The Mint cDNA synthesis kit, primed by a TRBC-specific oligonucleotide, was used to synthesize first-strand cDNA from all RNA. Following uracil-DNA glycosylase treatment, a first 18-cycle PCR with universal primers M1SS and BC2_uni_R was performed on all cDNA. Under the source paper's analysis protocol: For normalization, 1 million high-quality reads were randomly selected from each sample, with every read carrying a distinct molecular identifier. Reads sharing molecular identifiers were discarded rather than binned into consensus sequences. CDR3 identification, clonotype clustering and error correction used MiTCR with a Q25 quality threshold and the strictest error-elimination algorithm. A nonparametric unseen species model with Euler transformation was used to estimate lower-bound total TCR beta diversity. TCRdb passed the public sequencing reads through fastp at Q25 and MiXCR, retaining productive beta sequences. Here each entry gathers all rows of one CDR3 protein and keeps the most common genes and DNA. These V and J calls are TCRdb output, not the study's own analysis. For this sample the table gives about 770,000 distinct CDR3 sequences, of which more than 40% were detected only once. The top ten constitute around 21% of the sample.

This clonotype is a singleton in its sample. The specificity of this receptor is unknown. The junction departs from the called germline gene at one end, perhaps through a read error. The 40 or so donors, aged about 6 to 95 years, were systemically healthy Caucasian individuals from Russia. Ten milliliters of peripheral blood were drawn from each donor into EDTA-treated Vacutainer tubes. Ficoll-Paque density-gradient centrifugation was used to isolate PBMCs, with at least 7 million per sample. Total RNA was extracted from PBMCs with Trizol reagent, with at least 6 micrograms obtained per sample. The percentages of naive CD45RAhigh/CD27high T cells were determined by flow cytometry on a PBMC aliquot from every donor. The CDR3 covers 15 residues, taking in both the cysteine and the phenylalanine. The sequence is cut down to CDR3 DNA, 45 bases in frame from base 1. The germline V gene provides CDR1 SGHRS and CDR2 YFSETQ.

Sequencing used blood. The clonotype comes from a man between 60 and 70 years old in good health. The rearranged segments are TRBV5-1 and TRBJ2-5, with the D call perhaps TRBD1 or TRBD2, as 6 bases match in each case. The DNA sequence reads TGCGCCAACAGCCTAGGGGGGAGCGGAAAGGAGACCCAGTACTTC. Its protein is CANSLGGSGKETQYF.